This T cell receptor (beta chain) is drawn from a study of CD8+ T cells in alopecia areata (dated by TCRdb to 2016 to 2019). Regarding the complete study: The treated patients, all with moderate-to-severe alopecia areata, were enrolled in an open-label pilot trial of oral tofacitinib given at 5 to 10 mg twice daily. Tofacitinib was administered for 6 to 18 months, and 6 months of follow-up off drug were then conducted to assess delayed response and recurrence. Disease severity in treated patients was measured with the SALT score, which quantifies the percentage of affected scalp surface area. In both human patients and the C3H/HeJ mouse model, the study applied high-throughput TCRbeta sequencing to look at T cell clonal expansion in alopecia areata. Human TCRbeta sequencing covered scalp tissue and sorted CD4+ and CD8+ peripheral blood T cells from patchy and totalis/universalis alopecia areata patients and healthy controls. Patients on tofacitinib were biopsied at baseline and after 4 and 24 weeks of treatment, and several of the patients also had a later scalp biopsy. Scalp clonality was compared among normal scalp (n=4), patchy alopecia areata scalp (n=8), and alopecia totalis/universalis scalp (n=8). RNA was obtained with the PAXgene miRNA kit for fixed scalp, the miRNeasy kit for PBMCs, and the RNeasy kit for mouse skin. TCRbeta CDR3 regions were amplified by immunoSEQ multiplex PCR using 35 Vbeta forward and 13 Jbeta reverse primers. Overall study results and their limits: Many expanded lesional clones were found to persist in scalp and blood during tofacitinib treatment, and relapse after treatment cessation may be partly explained by this persistence. Compared with normal scalp, lesional scalp had higher clonality and more expanded CD8+ clones, particularly in alopecia totalis/universalis, a pattern that suggests antigenic drive. Unlike mouse skin, where gammadelta T cells dominate, normal human skin contains resident alphabeta T cells that get sequenced too, which complicates analysis of the scalp TCR repertoire. Tofacitinib significantly decreased scalp clonality and the number of expanded CD8+ clones among the top 100 scalp clones. Because the treated cohort was small and had only one nonresponder, larger studies are needed to examine links between baseline CD8+ expansion and response. Shared TCR sequences between patients were less evident than in mice, which may be partly attributable to HLA diversity in the patient population.

The sample's treatment or condition label is to be understood as: oral pan-JAK inhibitor, 5-10 mg twice daily. Lesional scalp punch biopsies and peripheral blood were collected from alopecia areata patients. After PBMCs were isolated by density centrifugation and stained for CD3, CD4 and CD8, a FACSAria was used to sort CD4+ and CD8+ T cells. Receptor amplification or capture employed the immunoSEQ multiplex PCR assay. To provide template for TCR sequencing, every sample had RNA extracted and reverse transcribed into cDNA. First-strand cDNA was synthesized using SuperScript III with a 2:1 mix of oligo-dT and random hexamers. A synthetic immune receptor repertoire was used to measure amplification bias, and any remaining bias was corrected computationally. As for the authors' bioinformatics: Raw reads were preprocessed to remove errors, and CDR3 was defined according to IMGT conventions as the region from the conserved cysteine to phenylalanine. Clonality was computed as 1 minus the Shannon entropy, with the entropy normalized by log2 of the number of productive unique TCRs. Whether each scalp clone was CD4 or CD8 was inferred by checking scalp TCRbeta sequences against the CD4 and CD8 repertoires from sorted blood. TCRdb retrieved this table from immuneACCESS and kept in-frame rearrangements only. Not all clones are present; in checked studies, unresolved V genes account for under half, and no reason is known for the remainder. V, J and clone size reflect that table, while D and trimming were determined from the DNA. The sample table shows about 210,000 clones, and under 70% are seen once. The ten most abundant clones make up approximately 1.2% of the sample.

Regarding this clone: No cognate antigen has been identified for it. Base qualities were left out, and no much larger clone turns up one base away.

V and J are trimmed by 2 bases and 8 bases, and the gene matches miss 8 bases of the junction. CDR1 and CDR2, looked up from the germline V gene, are MGHDK and SYGVNS. The CDR3 holds 15 amino acids from the cysteine to the phenylalanine. The retained sequence is limited to the CDR3, 45 bases, with the frame set at the first base. The clonotype comes from a human donor with alopecia areata. In this chain, TRBV25-1 is recombined with TRBJ2-1; 8 nucleotides in the junction match TRBD1. This specimen consisted of CD4+ T cells sorted from blood, obtained at approximately week 42, from a patient treated with tofacitinib. CDR3 loop: CASSEVRTGSHEQFF. The DNA is TGTGCCAGCAGTGAAGTCAGGACAGGGAGCCATGAGCAGTTCTTC.